Sequencing of this TCR beta chain was carried out in a study of graft-versus-host responses after intestinal transplantation. Note on this clone: Antigen: not known.

Per germline, CDR1 MDHEN and CDR2 SYDVKM. There are 16 residues in the CDR3. V shed 6 bases and J shed 4 bases, with 19 bases lying between them. Sequencing used immunoSEQ multiplex PCR; TCRdb keeps in-frame clones, though not all of them. The sample yields about 39,000 clones, 90% to 95% seen once. General study findings and limits: Within the allografts of patients who had graft-donor T cell macrochimerism, graft-versus-host to host-versus-graft clonal ratios were high. The authors found GvH clones in recipient marrow, some appearing first in ileum or blood.

The chain joins TRBV28 to TRBJ2-1; D unresolved. The sequencing here drew on unstimulated CD8+ T cells sorted from spleen or lymph node cells, taken before transplant. The TCR originated in a human donor who was the organ donor for an intestinal transplant. This CDR3 is CASSLSLFYSYNEQFF. DNA for the CDR3: TGTGCCAGCAGCCTTTCCCTATTTTATTCTTACAATGAGCAGTTCTTC. Variable domain in full (rest from reference TRBV28 and TRBJ2-1): DVKVTQSSRYLVKRTGEKVFLECVQDMDHENMFWYRQDPGLGLRLIYFSYDVKMKEKGDIPEGYSVSREKKERFSLILESASTNQTSMYLCASSLSLFYSYNEQFFGPGTRLTVL.